What follows are 10 T cell receptor beta chains derived from one specimen sequenced in a study of shared clonotypes between healthy human individuals. The repertoire was sequenced with immunoSEQ multiplex PCR; TCRdb's copy has only in-frame clones and lacks some. The top ten hold around 41% of the sample, which has approximately 100,000 clones, 65% to 70% seen once. The source material was memory CD8+ T cells sorted from blood. Subset described: CD45RO+ cells pooled with CCR7-negative TemRA cells. Receptor source: a man aged 25 to 40 in good health.

This sequence joins TRBV20-1 and TRBJ2-1; tentative D call: TRBD2 (6 bases). V lost 5 bases and J lost 13, with 15 bases in between. The germline V gene has CDR1 DFQATT and CDR2 SNEGSKA (reference sequence). This CDR3 spans 11 amino acids. The CDR3 region is CSADSGTSQFF. Written as DNA, the CDR3 is TGCAGTGCTGACTCCGGGACTTCTCAGTTCTTC.

This clone was observed a few times. This chain connects TRBV6-1 to TRBJ1-4; perhaps TRBD1 as D (6 bases). CDR3 length: 18 residues. CDR1 MNHNS and CDR2 SASEGT come from the germline V gene. Trimming cost V 2 bases and J 0 bases, with 16 bases left between them. CDR3 amino acids: CASSENRQDLATNEKLFF. In nucleotides, the CDR3 is TGTGCCAGCAGTGAAAATAGACAGGACCTTGCAACTAATGAAAAACTGTTTTTT.

V is TRBV14 and J is TRBJ2-6; 7 bases are a match to TRBD1. Germline V lookup: CDR1 SGHDN, CDR2 FVKESK. The CDR3 spans 15 residues. V trimming: 5 bases; J trimming: 7 bases; junction bases outside the gene matches: 8. The CDR3 reads CASSTQGVGANVLTF. The DNA for the CDR3 is TGTGCCAGCAGCACGCAGGGGGTAGGAGCCAACGTCCTGACTTTC.

The rearrangement uses TRBV5-4 and TRBJ2-1; tentatively, D is TRBD1 (5 bases). Germline CDR1 is SGHNT and CDR2 is YYREEE (reference sequence). Trimming pared 0 bases from V and 6 bases from J, leaving 10 bases between. The CDR3 totals 14 residues. CDR3 loop: CASSLVGRGNEQFF. The CDR3 DNA reads TGTGCCAGCAGCTTGGTGGGTAGGGGCAATGAGCAGTTCTTC.

This clone was recorded a few times. The chain uses TRBV20-1 and TRBJ1-1; D uncertain. The germline gives CDR1 DFQATT, CDR2 SNEGSKA (reference sequence). The V end was cut by 3 bases, the J end by 3 bases, with 5 bases between. The CDR3 consists of 11 residues. The CDR3, as DNA: TGCAGTGCTAGGACCGACACTGAAGCTTTCTTT. This gives the protein CSARTDTEAFF.

This clone was observed many times. The gene calls are TRBV4-2 and TRBJ2-5; D not certain. V was trimmed by 0 bases and J by 4 bases, leaving 9 bases between them. CDR1 LGHNA and CDR2 YNFKEQ come from the germline V gene. The CDR3 runs to 14 residues. CDR3: CASSQDASPETQYF. CDR3 DNA sequence: TGTGCCAGCAGCCAAGACGCCAGCCCAGAGACCCAGTACTTC.

Here the CDR3 reads CATFSRDRPNYGYTF. DNA for the CDR3: TGTGCCACCTTTTCCCGGGACAGGCCAAACTATGGCTACACCTTC. The chain has TRBV9 and TRBJ1-2; 8 nucleotides agree with TRBD1. The CDR3 spans 15 residues. From germline, CDR1 is SGDLS and CDR2 YYNGEE. V was clipped by 9 bases and J by 2 bases; unmatched bases: 12.

This clone showed up many times. The CDR3 is CATEQVSNTGELFF. The CDR3 DNA follows: TGTGCCACCGAACAGGTATCGAACACCGGGGAGCTGTTTTTT. V and J are TRBV2 and TRBJ2-2; tentatively, D is TRBD1 (5 bases). There are 14 residues in the CDR3. Germline CDR1 reads SNHLY; CDR2 reads FYNNEI. The V gene lost 10 bases and the J gene lost 0 bases, with 12 bases spanning the gap.

The V gene is TRBV5-1, the J gene TRBJ2-3; D is uncertain. Between the trimmed V and J ends, which lost 0 bases and 1 base, there was a span of 12 bases. The CDR3 totals 16 residues. The germline V gene encodes CDR1 SGHRS and CDR2 YFSETQ. CDR3: CASSLAWIPRTDTQYF. The CDR3 nucleotides are TGCGCCAGCAGCTTGGCCTGGATTCCTCGCACAGATACGCAGTATTTT.

V gene TRBV2 combines with J gene TRBJ1-5, with 10 bases identical to TRBD1. The junction had 6 bases not matched to a gene; V was cut back by 6 bases and J by 4 bases. CDR1 is SNHLY, CDR2 FYNNEI, per germline. The CDR3 extends over 15 amino acids. CDR3: CASSTGTGVNQPQHF. CDR3 nucleotides: TGTGCCAGCAGCACCGGGACAGGGGTTAATCAGCCCCAGCATTTT. Full variable domain (missing parts from reference TRBV2 and TRBJ1-5): EPEVTQTPSHQVTQMGQEVILRCVPISNHLYFYWYRQILGQKVEFLVSFYNNEISEKSEIFDDQFSVERPDGSNFTLKIRSTKLEDSAMYFCASSTGTGVNQPQHFGDGTRLSIL.